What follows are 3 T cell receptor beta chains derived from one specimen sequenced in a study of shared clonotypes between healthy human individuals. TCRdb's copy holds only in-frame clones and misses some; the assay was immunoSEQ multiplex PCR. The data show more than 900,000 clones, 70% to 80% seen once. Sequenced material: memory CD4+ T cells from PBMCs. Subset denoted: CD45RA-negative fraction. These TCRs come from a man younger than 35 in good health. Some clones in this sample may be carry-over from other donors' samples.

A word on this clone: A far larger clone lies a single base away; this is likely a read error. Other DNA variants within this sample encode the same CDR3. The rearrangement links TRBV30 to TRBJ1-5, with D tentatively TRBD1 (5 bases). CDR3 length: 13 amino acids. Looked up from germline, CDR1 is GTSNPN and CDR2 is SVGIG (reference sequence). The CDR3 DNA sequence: TGCGCCTGGAGTGTTGGAGGGGATCAGCCCCAGCATTTT. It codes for CAWSVGGDQPQHF.

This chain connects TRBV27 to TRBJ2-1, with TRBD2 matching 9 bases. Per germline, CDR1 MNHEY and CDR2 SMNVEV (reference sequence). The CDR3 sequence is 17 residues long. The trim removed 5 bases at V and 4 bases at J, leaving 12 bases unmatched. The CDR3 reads CASSHISGSPPYNEQFF. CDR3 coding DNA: TGTGCCAGCAGTCACATTAGCGGGAGCCCCCCTTACAATGAGCAGTTCTTC.

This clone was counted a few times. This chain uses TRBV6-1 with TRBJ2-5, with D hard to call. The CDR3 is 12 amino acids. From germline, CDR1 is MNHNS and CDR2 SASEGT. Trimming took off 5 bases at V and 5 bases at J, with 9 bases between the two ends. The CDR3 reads CASSPQVETQYF. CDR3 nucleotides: TGTGCCAGCAGTCCCCAGGTTGAGACCCAGTACTTC.